These 7 T cell receptor beta chains were sequenced from one sample in a study of beta chain features in type 1 diabetes. The authors reverse transcribed all of the isolated RNA, so sequencing captured expressed TCRB transcripts. TCRdb keeps only in-frame clones here, not all; method: immunoSEQ multiplex PCR. This table holds roughly 350,000 clones, 8.5% to 10% found once. These receptors are not linked to any known antigen. Findings and caveats of the study: Researchers report that Type 1 diabetes patients had moderately but significantly shorter TCRB CDR3s across all four CD4+ subsets.

Sequencing was performed on central memory CD4+ T cells from blood. Source of these receptors: a man aged 25 to 40 with type 1 diabetes.

The J gene is TRBJ2-2, the V gene TRBV10-2, with a possible D match to TRBD2 (6 bases). The CDR3 is 16 amino acids. Germline CDR1 and CDR2: WSHSY and SAAADI. V lost 6 bases and J 1 base, leaving 15 bases between the germline ends. The CDR3 region is CASRARDGRNTGELFF. The CDR3, as DNA: TGCGCCAGCAGAGCCCGGGACGGGAGGAACACCGGGGAGCTGTTTTTT.

This clone occurred many times. The rearrangement uses TRBV28 and TRBJ2-7, with a tentative D call TRBD2 (6 bases). The germline V gene encodes CDR1 MDHEN and CDR2 SYDVKM. The V end was cut by 3 bases, the J end by 0 bases, with 9 bases between. CDR3 length: 14 amino acids. The CDR3 DNA is TGTGCCAGCAGTTTCGCCGGGAGCTCCTACGAGCAGTACTTC. This sequence encodes CASSFAGSSYEQYF.

This clone was counted a few times. The rearrangement uses TRBV7-2 and TRBJ2-5; the match to TRBD2 covers 9 bases. CDR1 is SGHTA, CDR2 FQGNSA, per germline. The CDR3 spans 14 residues. V shed 5 bases and J 7 bases; nucleotides not matched to a gene: 8. The CDR3 reads CASSPPSGKGTQYF. The CDR3 region has the DNA TGTGCCAGCAGCCCCCCTAGCGGGAAGGGGACCCAGTACTTC.

The chain is built from TRBV28 and TRBJ2-7, with a weak D call TRBD1 (5 bases). The germline CDR1 and CDR2 sequences are MDHEN and SYDVKM. The V gene lost 2 bases and the J gene lost 4 bases, with 12 bases spanning the gap. The CDR3 sequence is 14 residues long. CDR3 in amino acids: CASSLGSGRYEQYF. CDR3 bases: TGTGCCAGCAGTTTAGGATCAGGGCGATACGAGCAGTACTTC.

This clone was detected ten times or more. The chain couples TRBV7-2 to TRBJ1-2; 8 nucleotides match TRBD1. The V gene's germline CDR1 is SGHTA and CDR2 FQGNSA. The CDR3 contains 15 residues. V dropped 5 bases and J dropped 7; count of bases not matched to a gene: 12. The CDR3 DNA is TGTGCCAGCAGCATAGGGACAGGCCTTGCGGGTGGCTACACCTTC. Its translation: CASSIGTGLAGGYTF.

This clone was detected a few times. This chain connects TRBV28 to TRBJ1-5; unclear D gene. The CDR3 is made up of 13 amino acids. The germline V gene encodes CDR1 MDHEN and CDR2 SYDVKM. With 5 bases removed from V and 6 bases from J, the gap between germline ends came to 11 bases. CDR3 DNA: TGTGCCAGCAGTCGCCTAGGTCGTCAGCCCCAGCATTTT. It encodes CASSRLGRQPQHF.

This chain links TRBV28 with TRBJ2-4; 10 bases line up with TRBD2. The CDR3 runs 15 residues. V gave up 4 bases and J gave up 16 bases; unmatched junction bases: 16. CDR1 is MDHEN, CDR2 SYDVKM, per germline. As DNA, the CDR3 is TGTGCCAGCAGTTCTCCGGGACTAGCGCCCCAGGGGCCCTACTTC. It is translated as CASSSPGLAPQGPYF.